The 14 T cell receptor beta chains below all came from one sample that was sequenced in a study of cytomegalovirus exposure and HLA in healthy donors. The PCR used 60 Vbeta and 13 Jbeta primers. Clones were read by immunoSEQ multiplex PCR, and TCRdb kept only the in-frame ones, dropping some. The sample records some 140,000 clones, roughly three quarters being singletons. The material sequenced was PBMCs. These receptors all come from a man aged 25-45 years in good health and CMV-seronegative.

This clone has only a few counts. Other DNA sequences within the sample encode an identical CDR3. The chain recombines TRBV9 with TRBJ2-7, with TRBD2 matching 10 bases. Germline V gene data show CDR1 as SGDLS and CDR2 as YYNGEE. The CDR3 sequence is 15 residues long. Germline trimming cut 2 bases from V and 5 bases from J; bases unmatched to any gene: 7. The DNA of the CDR3 is TGTGCCAGCAGCGTGGGGGGGCTAGCGGGGGACGAGCAGTACTTC. Its translation: CASSVGGLAGDEQYF.

The gene calls are TRBV4-2 and TRBJ2-2; 10 bases map to TRBD1. The length of the CDR3 is 20 residues. V was pared by 3 bases and J by 1 base, with 14 bases of the junction left unmatched. From germline, CDR1 is LGHNA and CDR2 YNFKEQ. CDR3: CASSHAGIRDRGGNTGELFF. Written as DNA, the CDR3 is TGTGCCAGCAGCCATGCAGGGATCCGGGACAGGGGTGGGAACACCGGGGAGCTGTTTTTT.

The chain recombines TRBV19 with TRBJ1-2; 8 nucleotides agree with TRBD1. The germline CDR1 and CDR2 sequences are LNHDA and SQIVND (reference sequence). The CDR3 loop spans 15 amino acids. Trimming removed 6 bases from V and 2 bases from J; junction bases left unmatched: 8. CDR3 nucleotide sequence: TGTGCCAGTAGCGCGCCCGGGACAGGCAACTATGGCTACACCTTC. Amino acids: CASSAPGTGNYGYTF.

The chain carries TRBV6-5 and TRBJ2-1; 9 positions agree with TRBD2. Losses at the gene ends were 5 bases for V and 4 bases for J; bases not matched to a gene: 6. There are 15 residues in the CDR3. Germline V lookup: CDR1 MNHEY, CDR2 SVGAGI. CDR3 sequence reads: CASSPTSGSYNEQFF. Written as DNA, the CDR3 is TGTGCCAGCAGTCCGACTAGCGGTTCATACAATGAGCAGTTCTTC.

The rearrangement uses TRBV11-2 and TRBJ2-4, with TRBD2 identical over 8 bases. CDR1 SGHAT and CDR2 FQNNGV come from the germline V gene. The CDR3 runs to 17 residues. V dropped 5 bases and J dropped 1; count of bases not matched to a gene: 10. The CDR3 sequence is CASSPLGAGVAKNIQYF. Here the CDR3 DNA reads TGTGCCAGCAGCCCCCTCGGAGCGGGAGTGGCCAAAAACATTCAGTACTTC.

The chain carries TRBV6-5 and TRBJ1-1; the D gene is possibly TRBD1 (6 bases). With 10 bases removed from V and 8 bases from J, the gap between germline ends came to 17 bases. The CDR3 length is 12 residues. From germline, CDR1 is MNHEY and CDR2 SVGAGI. The CDR3 coding sequence is TGTGCCACCACTCAGGGGAGTGGGGAAGCTTTCTTT. Amino acid sequence: CATTQGSGEAFF.

This chain joins TRBV6-5 and TRBJ2-1; 10 positions agree with TRBD2. Germline loops: CDR1 MNHEY, CDR2 SVGAGI. V was pared by 5 bases and J by 2 bases, with 3 bases of the junction left unmatched. CDR3 length: 15 residues. In nucleotides, the CDR3 is TGTGCCAGCAGTACCGGGACTAGCGCCTACAATGAGCAGTTCTTC. As protein: CASSTGTSAYNEQFF.

This clone turned up a few times. The J gene is TRBJ1-3, the V gene TRBV27; D might be TRBD1 (5 bases). The CDR3 spans 14 residues. Germline V gives CDR1 MNHEY, CDR2 SMNVEV (reference sequence). V lost 3 bases and J lost 4, with 10 bases in between. CDR3 sequence: CASSLSGYGNTIYF. In DNA form, the CDR3 reads TGTGCCAGCAGTTTGTCAGGGTACGGAAACACCATATATTTT.

The chain is built from TRBV5-1 and TRBJ2-5; TRBD2 matches 8 bases. The CDR3 totals 14 residues. Germline trimming cut 2 bases from V and 4 bases from J; bases unmatched to any gene: 4. Germline CDR1 is SGHRS and CDR2 is YFSETQ. The CDR3 DNA is TGCGCCAGCAGCTTCGGGGGGGGAATAGAGACCCAGTACTTC. Encoded protein: CASSFGGGIETQYF.

The chain carries TRBV4-2 and TRBJ1-5, with D possibly matching TRBD1 (6 bases). Germline assignment: CDR1 LGHNA and CDR2 YNFKEQ. This CDR3 has 19 residues. V dropped 2 bases and J dropped 3 bases, with 23 bases sitting between them. The CDR3 sequence: CASSQTGSRGYYDNQPQHF. The CDR3 DNA reads TGTGCCAGCAGCCAAACAGGGTCTAGAGGTTATTATGACAATCAGCCCCAGCATTTT.

The CDR3 spells CASSDSSQHTQYF. The DNA for the CDR3 is TGTGCCAGCAGTGACTCTTCACAACATACGCAGTATTTT. This chain uses TRBV6-4 with TRBJ2-3; D is undetermined. V lost 0 bases to trimming and J lost 7 bases, with 8 bases between them. Per the germline V gene, CDR1 is MRHNA and CDR2 is SNTAGT. The CDR3 contains 13 residues.

This clone was seen only a few times. The V and J genes are TRBV6-5 and TRBJ2-3; TRBD2 aligns across 9 bases. There are 15 residues in the CDR3. The V segment lost 5 bases and the J segment 6 bases; nucleotides outside the gene matches: 9. From germline, CDR1 is MNHEY and CDR2 SVGAGI. DNA of the CDR3: TGTGCCAGCAGTCTATCGGCGGGAGGGCCCGATACGCAGTATTTT. It codes for CASSLSAGGPDTQYF.

V is TRBV5-6 and J is TRBJ2-7; perhaps TRBD2 as D (5 bases). The CDR3 is 16 amino acids. Germline CDR1 is SGHDT and CDR2 is YYEEEE. V dropped 0 bases and J dropped 3 bases, with 16 bases sitting between them. This CDR3 reads CASSLARSGTYYEQYF. Written as DNA, the CDR3 is TGTGCCAGCAGCTTGGCCCGGAGCGGAACGTACTACGAGCAGTACTTC.

The CDR3 nucleotides read TGCGCCAGCAGCCAAAACTTTCGGACAGCCATAACTTATGGCTACACCTTC. It encodes CASSQNFRTAITYGYTF. The genes are TRBV4-1 and TRBJ1-2; the D gene is possibly TRBD1 (6 bases). The CDR3 sequence is 17 residues long. From germline, CDR1 is MGHRA and CDR2 YSYEKL. Trimming removed 2 bases from V and 5 bases from J, with 21 bases in between.